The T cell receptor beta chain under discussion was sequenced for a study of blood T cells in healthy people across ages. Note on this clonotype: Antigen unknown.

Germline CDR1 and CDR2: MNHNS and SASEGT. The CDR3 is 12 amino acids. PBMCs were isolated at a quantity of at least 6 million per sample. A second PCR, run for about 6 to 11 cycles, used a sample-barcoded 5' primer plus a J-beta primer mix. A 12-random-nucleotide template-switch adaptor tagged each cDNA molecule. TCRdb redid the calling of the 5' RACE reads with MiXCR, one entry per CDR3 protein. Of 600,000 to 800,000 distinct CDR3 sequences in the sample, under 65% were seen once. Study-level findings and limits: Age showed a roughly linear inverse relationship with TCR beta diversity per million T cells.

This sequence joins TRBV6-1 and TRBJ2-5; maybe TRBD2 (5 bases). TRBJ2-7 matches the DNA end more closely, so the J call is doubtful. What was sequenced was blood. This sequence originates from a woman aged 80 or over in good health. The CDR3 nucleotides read TGTGCCAGTGGCGCCAGGAGGTACGAGCAGTACTTC. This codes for CASGARRYEQYF.